A single sample is the source of the 8 T cell receptor beta chains below, sequenced in a study of T-cell reconstitution after alpha-beta-depleted transplantation in children. Library preparation (for TCRbeta) was performed with unique molecular identifiers. TCRdb passed the PCR reads through MiXCR, listing each CDR3 protein once. Of approximately 340,000 distinct CDR3 sequences in the sample, 10% were seen once. This specimen consisted of PBMCs from the stem cell graft donor, obtained from the stem cell graft. The source of these receptors is a human donor who donated a stem cell graft to a child with acute lymphoblastic leukemia.

The V and J genes are TRBV9 and TRBJ2-3; the match to TRBD2 covers 7 bases. The germline CDR1 and CDR2 sequences are SGDLS and YYNGEE. CDR3 length: 14 residues. V lost 4 bases to trimming and J lost 3 bases; unmatched junction nucleotides: 5. CDR3 amino acids: CASSPRGETDTQYF. The CDR3 DNA sequence: TGTGCCAGCAGCCCACGGGGGGAGACAGATACGCAGTATTTT.

This clonotype came up a few times. This rearrangement joins TRBV18 to TRBJ2-7, with D perhaps TRBD1 or TRBD2 (5 bases each). The V gene's germline CDR1 is KGHSH and CDR2 LQKENI. This CDR3 has 16 amino acids. The V end lost 3 bases, the J end lost 6 bases, and 21 bases lay between the germline ends. The CDR3 sequence is CASSPQGAEASGEQYF. DNA of the CDR3: TGTGCCAGCTCACCTCAGGGTGCGGAGGCGTCCGGCGAGCAGTACTTC.

This clonotype was counted at least ten times. The V and J genes are TRBV7-8 and TRBJ2-3; 7 bases line up with TRBD2. Trimming took 4 bases from V and 0 from J; bases not matched to a gene: 1. The CDR3 covers 14 residues. Germline CDR1 and CDR2: SGHVS and FQNEAQ. This CDR3 is CASSSSGSTDTQYF. CDR3 nucleotides: TGTGCCAGCAGCTCTAGCGGTAGCACAGATACGCAGTATTTT.

This clonotype has only a few counts. The gene calls are TRBV10-3 and TRBJ2-7; no firm D call. V was shortened by 7 bases and J by 5 bases, with 15 bases between the two germline ends. Germline CDR1 reads ENHRY; CDR2 reads SYGVKD. This CDR3 has 13 amino acids. The CDR3 DNA follows: TGTGCCATCACAAGGACCCCCCAGAACGAGCAGTACTTC. It yields the protein CAITRTPQNEQYF.

This clonotype was recorded at least ten times. The genes are TRBV7-2 and TRBJ2-1; 12 nucleotides match TRBD1. The CDR3 has 15 amino acids. The J segment lost 9 bases and the V segment lost 4 bases, leaving 7 bases of the junction unmatched. Germline CDR1 and CDR2: SGHTA and FQGNSA. The CDR3 DNA reads as TGTGCCAGCAGCTCTTCCGGGACAGGGGGCATTGAGCAGTTCTTC. It yields the protein CASSSSGTGGIEQFF.

This clonotype was observed a handful of times. The chain links TRBV7-2 to TRBJ2-7; 11 bases map to TRBD2. Trimming at V came to 5 bases and at J to 5 bases, leaving 11 bases not matched to a gene. Germline lookup yields CDR1 SGHTA and CDR2 FQGNSA. CDR3 length: 16 amino acids. Here the CDR3 reads CASSPGTSGIRDEQYF. As DNA, the CDR3 is TGTGCCAGCAGCCCCGGGACTAGCGGAATCCGAGACGAGCAGTACTTC. Looking up the rest from reference TRBV7-2 and TRBJ2-7 gives the full variable domain: GAGVSQSPSNKVTEKGKDVELRCDPISGHTALYWYRQSLGQGLEFLIYFQGNSAPDKSGLPSDRFSAERTGGSVSTLTIQRTQQEDSAVYLCASSPGTSGIRDEQYFGPGTRLTVT.

The chain has TRBV12-3 or TRBV12-4 and TRBJ1-3, with unresolved D. V was cut by 2 bases and J by 7 bases, with 9 bases left in between. The length of the CDR3 is 13 residues. The CDR3 DNA is TGTGCCAGCAGTTTAACACGTAGGAACACCATATATTTT. Amino acids: CASSLTRRNTIYF.

This clonotype came up a few times. The rearrangement joins TRBV5-4 to TRBJ2-3; TRBD2 agrees at 12 bases. The CDR3 sequence is 15 residues long. Per germline, CDR1 SGHNT and CDR2 YYREEE (reference sequence). After removal of 4 bases from V and 6 bases from J, the junction contained 6 bases not matched to a gene. The CDR3 reads CASSTRLAGDDTQYF. The CDR3 DNA reads TGTGCCAGCAGCACAAGACTAGCGGGAGACGATACGCAGTATTTT. Together with reference TRBV5-4 and TRBJ2-3, the CDR3 gives the full variable domain: ETGVTQSPTHLIKTRGQQVTLRCSSQSGHNTVSWYQQALGQGPQFIFQYYREEENGRGNFPPRFSGLQFPNYSSELNVNALELDDSALYLCASSTRLAGDDTQYFGPGTRLTVL.